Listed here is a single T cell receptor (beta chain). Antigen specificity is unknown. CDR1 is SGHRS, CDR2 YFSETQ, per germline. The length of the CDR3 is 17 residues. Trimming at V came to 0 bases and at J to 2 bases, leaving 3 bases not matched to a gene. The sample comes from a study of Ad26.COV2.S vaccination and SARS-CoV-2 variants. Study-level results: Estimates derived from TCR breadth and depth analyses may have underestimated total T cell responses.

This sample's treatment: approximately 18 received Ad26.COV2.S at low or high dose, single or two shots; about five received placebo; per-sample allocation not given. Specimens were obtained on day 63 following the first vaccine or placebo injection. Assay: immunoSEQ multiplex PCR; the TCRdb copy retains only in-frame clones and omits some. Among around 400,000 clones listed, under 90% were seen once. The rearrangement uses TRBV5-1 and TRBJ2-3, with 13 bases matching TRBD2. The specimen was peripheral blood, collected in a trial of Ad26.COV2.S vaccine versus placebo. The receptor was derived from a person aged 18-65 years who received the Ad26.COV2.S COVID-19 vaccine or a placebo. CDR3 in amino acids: CASSLAGTSGTTDTQYF. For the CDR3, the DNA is TGCGCCAGCAGCTTGGCCGGGACTAGCGGGACCACAGATACGCAGTATTTT.